A selection of T cell receptor beta chains follows, all from one sample in a study of post-analysis software for immune sequencing data. TCRdb independently ran MiXCR on the PCR reads; one entry per CDR3 protein. The table records 450,000 to 700,000 distinct CDR3 sequences, roughly 45% of them present only once. The material sequenced was blood. The receptors were gathered from a girl between 10 and 17 years old with multiple sclerosis. CDR3s include the opening cysteine and the closing phenylalanine or tryptophan.

V gene,J gene,CDR3 protein
TRBV5-6,TRBJ1-5,CASSLQGRNQPQHF
TRBV5-1,TRBJ2-5,CASKLASGIEETQYF
TRBV5-6,TRBJ1-1,CASSNGHLNTEAFF
TRBV20-1,TRBJ1-5,CSAYSNSNQPQHF
TRBV3-1,TRBJ2-5,CASSQARVDQYF
TRBV20-1,TRBJ1-1,CSAVPGQGANTEAFF
TRBV7-6,TRBJ2-5,CASGAGSQETQYF
TRBV7-9,TRBJ2-6,CASSPNQGPPGANVLTF
TRBV28,TRBJ2-1,CASSFLVAGLATYNEQFF
TRBV10-3,TRBJ2-7,CAIKGDSYEQYF
TRBV12-3/TRBV12-4,TRBJ2-3,CATWWGEGTDTQYF
TRBV30,TRBJ2-4,CAWMPGQGNTGKNIQYF
TRBV9,TRBJ2-5,CASSSRTSGRLGQETQYF
TRBV12-3/TRBV12-4,TRBJ2-7,CASSFGTYEQYF
TRBV11-1,TRBJ2-5,CASSPPGAKETQYF
TRBV7-3,TRBJ2-3,CASSPLGSNTDTQYF
TRBV12-3/TRBV12-4,TRBJ2-5,CASSFHSGGETQYF
TRBV7-9,TRBJ2-3,CASGRAGDTQYF
TRBV5-1,TRBJ2-1,CASAGAGGKFF
TRBV2,TRBJ2-1,CASSGTSMSYEQFF
TRBV12-3/TRBV12-4,TRBJ1-5,CASSRTRTGRNQPQHF
TRBV20-1,TRBJ1-4,CSARVRFNEKLFF
TRBV5-1,TRBJ2-6,CASSLSTYSGASVLTF
TRBV7-9,TRBJ2-1,CASSSVVSSYNEEFF
TRBV20-1,TRBJ2-1,CSARDYKRTRHNEQFF
TRBV25-1,TRBJ1-1,CASSTLGGDTEAFF
TRBV4-2,TRBJ2-3,CASSQDIGGASDTQYF
TRBV29-1,TRBJ1-1,CSPSLNTEAFF
TRBV29-1,TRBJ2-5,CSVLLRFVQETQYF
TRBV6-1,TRBJ2-1,CASSPVWGSLGNEQFF
TRBV12-3/TRBV12-4,TRBJ1-5,CASSLSRRVSNQPQHF
TRBV27,TRBJ2-1,CTSSFGLAGVEQFF
TRBV7-2,TRBJ1-2,CASSLALGQGYGYTF
TRBV7-8,TRBJ2-3,CASSSYWGPADTQYF
TRBV7-2,TRBJ2-7,CASSTDEGMYEQYF
TRBV4-2,TRBJ2-7,CASSQDGVAGGYEQYF
TRBV20-1,TRBJ2-1,CSATPLAEGSYNGQFF
TRBV6-6,TRBJ2-3,CASRSGQGGWPTDTQYF
TRBV20-1,TRBJ2-7,CSAEGLAGPYEQYF
TRBV5-1,TRBJ2-1,CASSGPPGQGYNEQFF
TRBV11-1,TRBJ1-6,CASSDGQGISSPLHF
TRBV7-3,TRBJ2-6,CASSLRSWNPSGANVLTF
TRBV10-2,TRBJ1-6,CASSEGRKPIGSPLHF
TRBV7-3,TRBJ2-7,CASSSGQGDEQYF
TRBV3-1,TRBJ2-1,CASSQELAYNEQFF
TRBV27,TRBJ2-3,CASSLYKRGDQYF
TRBV13,TRBJ2-3,CASSLKGLAGGYTQYF
TRBV7-2,TRBJ1-1,CASSLARTANTEAFF
TRBV29-1,TRBJ2-3,CSVAGLAGEFRTDTQYF
TRBV5-1,TRBJ1-1,CASSPYGITEAFF
TRBV5-1,TRBJ2-3,CASSGSGGVDTQYF
TRBV5-1,TRBJ2-5,CASRWGQTKETQYF
TRBV5-8,TRBJ2-5,CASSAGTGDFQETQYF
TRBV29-1,TRBJ2-5,CSVPTPGRGQETQYF
TRBV3-1,TRBJ2-2,CASSQGPSTGELFF
TRBV20-1,TRBJ1-1,CSAREGQGGTEAFF
TRBV2,TRBJ1-5,CASSERDRVGQPQHF
TRBV5-1,TRBJ2-7,CASSSQTGSYEQYF
TRBV12-3/TRBV12-4,TRBJ1-1,CASSRTGYVTEAFF